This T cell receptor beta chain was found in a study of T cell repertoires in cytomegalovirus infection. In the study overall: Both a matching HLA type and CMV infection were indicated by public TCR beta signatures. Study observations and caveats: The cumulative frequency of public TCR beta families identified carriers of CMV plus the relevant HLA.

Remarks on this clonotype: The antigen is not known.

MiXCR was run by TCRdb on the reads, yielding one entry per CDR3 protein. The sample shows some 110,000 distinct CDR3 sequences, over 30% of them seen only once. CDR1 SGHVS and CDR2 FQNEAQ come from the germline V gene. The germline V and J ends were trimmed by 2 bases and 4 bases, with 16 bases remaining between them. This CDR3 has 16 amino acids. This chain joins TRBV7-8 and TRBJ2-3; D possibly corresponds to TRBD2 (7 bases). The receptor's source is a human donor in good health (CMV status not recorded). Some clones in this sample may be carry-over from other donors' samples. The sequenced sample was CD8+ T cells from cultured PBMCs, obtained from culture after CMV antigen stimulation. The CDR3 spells CASSLFMGGGPDTQYF. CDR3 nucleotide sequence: TGTGCCAGCAGCTTATTCATGGGGGGGGGGCCAGATACGCAGTATTTT.